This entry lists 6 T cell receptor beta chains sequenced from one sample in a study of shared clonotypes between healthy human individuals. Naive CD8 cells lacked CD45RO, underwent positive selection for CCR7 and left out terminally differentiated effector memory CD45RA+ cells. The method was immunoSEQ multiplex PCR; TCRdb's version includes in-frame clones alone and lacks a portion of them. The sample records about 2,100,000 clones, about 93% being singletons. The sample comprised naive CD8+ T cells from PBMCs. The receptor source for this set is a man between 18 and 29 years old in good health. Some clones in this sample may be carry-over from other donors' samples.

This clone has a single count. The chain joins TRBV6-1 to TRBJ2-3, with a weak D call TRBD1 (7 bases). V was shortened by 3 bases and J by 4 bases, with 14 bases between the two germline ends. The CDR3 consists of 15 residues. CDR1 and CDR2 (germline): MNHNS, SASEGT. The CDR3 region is CASSDLPGGSDTQYF. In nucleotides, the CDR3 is TGTGCCAGCAGTGACCTACCAGGGGGGTCAGATACGCAGTATTTT.

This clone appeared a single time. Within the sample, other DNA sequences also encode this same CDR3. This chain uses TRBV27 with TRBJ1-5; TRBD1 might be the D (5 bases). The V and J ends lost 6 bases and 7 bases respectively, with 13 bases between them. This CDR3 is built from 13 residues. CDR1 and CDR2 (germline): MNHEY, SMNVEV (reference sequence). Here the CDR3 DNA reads TGTGCCAGCAGCTTTCTGGGGGGACAGCCCCAGCATTTT. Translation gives CASSFLGGQPQHF.

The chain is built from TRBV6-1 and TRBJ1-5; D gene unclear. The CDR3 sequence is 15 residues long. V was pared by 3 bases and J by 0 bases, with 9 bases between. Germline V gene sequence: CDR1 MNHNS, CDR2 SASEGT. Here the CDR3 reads CASSDTANSNQPQHF. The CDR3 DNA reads TGTGCCAGCAGTGATACGGCGAATAGCAATCAGCCCCAGCATTTT.

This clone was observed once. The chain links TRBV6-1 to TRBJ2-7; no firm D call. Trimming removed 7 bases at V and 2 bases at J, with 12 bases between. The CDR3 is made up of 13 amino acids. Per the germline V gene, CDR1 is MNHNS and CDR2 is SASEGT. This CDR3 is CASTGLRAYEQYF. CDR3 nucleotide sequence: TGTGCCAGCACCGGGCTCCGGGCCTACGAGCAGTACTTC.

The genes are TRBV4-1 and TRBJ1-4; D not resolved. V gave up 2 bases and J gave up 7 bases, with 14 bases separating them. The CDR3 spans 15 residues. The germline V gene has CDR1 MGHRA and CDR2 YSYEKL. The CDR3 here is CASSQLGIGGEKLFF. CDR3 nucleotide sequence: TGCGCCAGCAGCCAACTTGGGATTGGCGGTGAAAAACTGTTTTTT.

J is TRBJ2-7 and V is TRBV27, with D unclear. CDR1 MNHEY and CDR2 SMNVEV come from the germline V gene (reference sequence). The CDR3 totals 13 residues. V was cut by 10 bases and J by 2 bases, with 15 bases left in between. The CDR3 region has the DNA TGTGCCACTAGACCTGCTCTGGCCTACGAGCAGTACTTC. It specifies CATRPALAYEQYF.